This record looks at one TCR beta chain sequence and its context. Its matching antigen is unknown. This entry is derived from a study of T cell responses to AZD1222 COVID-19 vaccine. Across the whole study: Both about-4-week and about-12-week second-dose recipients were combined.

V gave up 5 bases and J gave up 7 bases; unmatched junction bases: 5. Per germline, CDR1 MDHEN and CDR2 SYDVKM. The CDR3 is 13 amino acids. This table comes from immunoSEQ multiplex PCR, and its TCRdb copy is limited to in-frame clones, with some not included. Here the sample spans 100,000 to 110,000 clones, about 93% being singletons. Study conclusions and caveats: The breadth and depth of Spike-specific TCRs increased once two AZD1222 doses had been given. Possibly, clonal diversity was underestimated; donors were largely white British and included more females.

The J gene is TRBJ1-5, the V gene TRBV28; 7 nucleotides agree with TRBD1. The sample consisted of peripheral blood, taken on day 0 of AZD1222 vaccination. The source is an adult in good health. The CDR3 DNA reads as TGTGCCAGCAGTGACAGGGCGGTCCAGCCCCAGCATTTT. It encodes CASSDRAVQPQHF. Looking up the rest from reference TRBV28 and TRBJ1-5 gives the full variable domain: DVKVTQSSRYLVKRTGEKVFLECVQDMDHENMFWYRQDPGLGLRLIYFSYDVKMKEKGDIPEGYSVSREKKERFSLILESASTNQTSMYLCASSDRAVQPQHFGDGTRLSIL.